Listed below are T cell receptor beta chains from one sample, sequenced in a study of T cell responses to AZD1222 COVID-19 vaccine. The method was immunoSEQ multiplex PCR; TCRdb's version includes in-frame clones alone and lacks a portion of them. The repertoire holds approximately 170,000 clones, with around 93% as singletons. The sample consisted of peripheral blood, taken on day 0 of AZD1222 vaccination. The receptors stem from an adult in good health. CDR3s include the opening cysteine and the closing phenylalanine or tryptophan.

>14|TRBV6-2/TRBV6-3
CASRYQGDNSPLHF
>12|TRBV5-4
CATKTVNTEAFF
>15|TRBV18
CASSQTGDPYNEQFF
>13|TRBV19
CASHSPSTDTQYF
>15|TRBV28
CASSFDTRGSYEQYF
>13|TRBV12-2
CASHLGGYPEAFF
>13|TRBV5-1
CASRRAKNTEAFF
>18|TRBV6-2/TRBV6-3
CASSFTKGLAGGPDEQFF
>17|TRBV19
CASSLGTSGRGKDEQFF
>15|TRBV7-9
CASSLTGGPQETQYF
>15|TRBV4-1
CASSQDPGPRRGYTF
>14|TRBV27
CASSRTGVNSPLHF
>13|TRBV12-3/TRBV12-4
CASSPDRYEKLFF
>15|TRBV9
CASSAHGTDTYEQYF
>13|TRBV19
CASRAGLNYGYTF
>16|TRBV7-3
CASSGPGRTSTDTQYF
>14|TRBV7-8
CAVKRERVPGELFF
>14|TRBV2
CASRSDGYTGELFF
>15|TRBV5-1
CASSPGHSSTDTQYF
>15|TRBV4-1
CASSHHASPNTEAFF
>15|TRBV7-2
CASSFLSGPQETQYF
>13|TRBV12-3/TRBV12-4
CASSHGTDEKLFF
>14|TRBV18
CASSPPGTGAEQFF
>16|TRBV4-1
CASSQEFRDRGYEQYF
>11|TRBV20-1
CSASTTQPQHF
>12|TRBV5-1
CASSLTGHEQYF
>14|TRBV5-4
CASSLAGSNQPQHF
>15|TRBV5-1
CASSLRSGAYNEQFF
>15|TRBV20-1
CSASETSGRGDTQYF